This T cell receptor delta chain was obtained from a study of gamma-delta T cells after stem cell transplantation. The CDR3 runs to 16 residues. V was pared by 3 bases and J by 4 bases, with 7 bases of the junction left unmatched. Germline V lookup: CDR1 GEAIGNYY, CDR2 EKD. TCRdb re-called the RT-PCR reads with CATT. The sample lists over a thousand delta-chain clones, around 30% occurring once. Concerning this clone itself: This DNA's translation and the protein TCRdb lists, from a much larger clone, do not match at residue 11, likely due to a read error; the protein shown is translated from the DNA.

The chain couples TRDV2 to TRDJ1, with TRDD3 matching over 13 bases. The receptor was derived from a human donor. It is not recorded whose cells these are; they may come from a transplant donor. Material for sequencing was gamma-delta T cells. CDR3: CACDELTGGYVDKLIF. In DNA, the CDR3 is TGTGCCTGTGACGAACTTACTGGGGGATACGTCGATAAACTCATCTTT.